The text below deals with one T cell receptor beta chain. Its cognate antigen is unknown. Only in-frame clones appear in the TCRdb table, and some are missing; sequencing was by immunoSEQ multiplex PCR. The sample shows a few hundred thousand clones, about 90% of them seen only once. These data belong to a study of Ad26.COV2.S vaccination and SARS-CoV-2 variants. Broader study findings: Following vaccination, spike-specific CD8+ and CD4+ T cell responses reportedly exhibited substantial breadth. Vaccinated individuals (as opposed to placebo recipients) had higher spike-specific TCR breadth.

Treatment denoted: 15 to 20 received Ad26.COV2.S at low or high dose, single or two shots; 5 received placebo; per-sample allocation not given. Day 63 after the first vaccine or placebo injection was the time point for sampling. The individual, an adult aged 18-55 years, was a donor in Boston. The V and J ends lost 4 bases and 5 bases, in that order; junction bases with no gene match: 6. This CDR3 contains 14 residues. Germline CDR1 and CDR2: SGHNT and YYREEE (reference sequence). The sequencing used peripheral blood, collected in a trial of Ad26.COV2.S vaccine versus placebo. The sequence was obtained from a person between 18 and 60 years old who received the Ad26.COV2.S COVID-19 vaccine or a placebo. J is TRBJ2-5 and V is TRBV5-4; TRBD1 matches at 9 bases. CDR3 amino acids: CASSPGQGWETQYF. CDR3 sequence (DNA): TGTGCCAGCAGCCCGGGACAGGGTTGGGAGACCCAGTACTTC.